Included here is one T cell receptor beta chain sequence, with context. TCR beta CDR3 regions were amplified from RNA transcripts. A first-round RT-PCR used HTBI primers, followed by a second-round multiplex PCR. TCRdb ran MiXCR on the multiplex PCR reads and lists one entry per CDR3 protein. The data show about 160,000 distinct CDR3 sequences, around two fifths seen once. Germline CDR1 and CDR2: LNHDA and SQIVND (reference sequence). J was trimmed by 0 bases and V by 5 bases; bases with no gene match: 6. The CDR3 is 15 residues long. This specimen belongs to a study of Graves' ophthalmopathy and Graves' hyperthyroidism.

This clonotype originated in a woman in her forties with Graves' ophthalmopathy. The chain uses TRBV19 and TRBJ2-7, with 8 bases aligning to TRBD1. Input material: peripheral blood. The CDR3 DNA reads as TGTGCCAGTAGTGAAAGGGACAGGAGCTCCTACGAGCAGTACTTC. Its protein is CASSERDRSSYEQYF. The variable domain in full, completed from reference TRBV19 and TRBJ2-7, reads DGGITQSPKYLFRKEGQNVTLSCEQNLNHDAMYWYRQDPGQGLRLIYYSQIVNDFQKGDIAEGYSVSREKKESFPLTVTSAQKNPTAFYLCASSERDRSSYEQYFGPGTRLTVT.